Sequencing of this T cell receptor (beta chain) was carried out in a study of cytomegalovirus exposure and HLA in healthy donors. Study-wide results and caveats: According to the study, roughly 160 TCR beta chains were cytomegalovirus-associated.

This CDR3 comprises 13 residues. Germline V gene sequence: CDR1 SEHNR, CDR2 FQNEAQ (reference sequence). Trimming took 3 bases from V and 7 from J, leaving 10 bases between them. As to this clone: Its specificity is not known.

PCR was performed using 60 Vbeta and 13 Jbeta primers. Method: immunoSEQ multiplex PCR; TCRdb's copy keeps in-frame clones and lacks some. The table lists approximately 190,000 clones. The sequenced material came from PBMCs. The chain recombines TRBV7-9 with TRBJ2-1; unclear D gene. The sequence was collected from a young man in good health and CMV-seronegative. The CDR3 reads CASSLLFSNEQFF. The CDR3 bases are TGTGCCAGCAGCTTGTTGTTTTCGAATGAGCAGTTCTTC.